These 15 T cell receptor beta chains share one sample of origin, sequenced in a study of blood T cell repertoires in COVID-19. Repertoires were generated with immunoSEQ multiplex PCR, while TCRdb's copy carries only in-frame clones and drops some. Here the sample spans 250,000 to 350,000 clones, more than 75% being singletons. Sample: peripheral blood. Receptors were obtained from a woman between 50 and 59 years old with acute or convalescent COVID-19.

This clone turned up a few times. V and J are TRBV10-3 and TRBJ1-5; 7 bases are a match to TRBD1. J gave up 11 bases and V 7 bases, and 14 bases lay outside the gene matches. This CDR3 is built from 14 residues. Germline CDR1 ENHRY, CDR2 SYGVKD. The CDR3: CAIKGGQASGAQHF. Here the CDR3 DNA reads TGTGCCATCAAGGGCGGACAGGCCTCCGGGGCCCAGCATTTT.

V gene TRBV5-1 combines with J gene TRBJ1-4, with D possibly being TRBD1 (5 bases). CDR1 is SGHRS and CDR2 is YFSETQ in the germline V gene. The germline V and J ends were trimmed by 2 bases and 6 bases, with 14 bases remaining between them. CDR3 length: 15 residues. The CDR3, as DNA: TGCGCCAGCAGCTTTCAGGGTGGGGCTGATGAAAAACTGTTTTTT. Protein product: CASSFQGGADEKLFF.

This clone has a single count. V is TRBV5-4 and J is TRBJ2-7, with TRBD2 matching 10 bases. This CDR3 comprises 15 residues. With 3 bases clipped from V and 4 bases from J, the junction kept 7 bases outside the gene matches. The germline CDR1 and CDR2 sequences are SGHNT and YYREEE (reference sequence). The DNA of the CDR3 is TGTGCCAGCAGCTACCTAGCGGGAGCAACATACGAGCAGTACTTC. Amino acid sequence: CASSYLAGATYEQYF.

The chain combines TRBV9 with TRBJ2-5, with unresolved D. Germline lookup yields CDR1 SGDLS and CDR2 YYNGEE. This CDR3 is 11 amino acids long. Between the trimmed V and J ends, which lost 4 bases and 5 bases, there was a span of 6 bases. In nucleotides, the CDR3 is TGTGCCAGCAGCCTCGCGGAGACCCAGTACTTC. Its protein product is CASSLAETQYF.

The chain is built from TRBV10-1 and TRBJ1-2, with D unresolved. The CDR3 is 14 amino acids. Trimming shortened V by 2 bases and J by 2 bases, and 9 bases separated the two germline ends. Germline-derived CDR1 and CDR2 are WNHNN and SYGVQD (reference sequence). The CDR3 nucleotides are TGCGCCAGCAGTGAGGTCAGTACCAACTATGGCTACACCTTC. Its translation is CASSEVSTNYGYTF.

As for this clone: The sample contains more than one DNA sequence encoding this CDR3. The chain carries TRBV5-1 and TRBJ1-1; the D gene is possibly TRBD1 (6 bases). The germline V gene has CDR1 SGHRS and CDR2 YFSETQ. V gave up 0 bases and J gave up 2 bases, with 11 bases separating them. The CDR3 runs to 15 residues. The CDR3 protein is CASSLDRARNTEAFF. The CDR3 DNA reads TGCGCCAGCAGCTTGGACAGGGCGAGAAACACTGAAGCTTTCTTT.

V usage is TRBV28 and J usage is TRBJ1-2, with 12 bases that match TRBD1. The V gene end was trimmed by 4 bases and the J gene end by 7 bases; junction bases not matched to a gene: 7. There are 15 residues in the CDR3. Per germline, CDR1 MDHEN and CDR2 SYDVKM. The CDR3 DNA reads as TGTGCCAGCAGTTCCCCGGGACAGGGGGCGGGTGGCTACACCTTC. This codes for CASSSPGQGAGGYTF.

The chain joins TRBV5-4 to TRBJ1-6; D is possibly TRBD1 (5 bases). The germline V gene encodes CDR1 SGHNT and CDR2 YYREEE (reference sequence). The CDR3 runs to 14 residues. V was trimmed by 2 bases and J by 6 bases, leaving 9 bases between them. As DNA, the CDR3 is TGTGCCAGCAGCTTAGACAGCAGTAATTCACCCCTCCACTTT. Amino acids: CASSLDSSNSPLHF.

Written as DNA, the CDR3 is TGTGCCATCAGCCGACTTGGAGCTGCAGGGGAAAATGAGCAGTTCTTC. Translated: CAISRLGAAGENEQFF. The rearrangement links TRBV10-3 to TRBJ2-1; D perhaps matches TRBD1 (6 bases). The CDR3 runs 16 residues. The ends were cut back, 6 bases at V and 7 bases at J, with 22 bases in the middle. Germline V gives CDR1 ENHRY, CDR2 SYGVKD.

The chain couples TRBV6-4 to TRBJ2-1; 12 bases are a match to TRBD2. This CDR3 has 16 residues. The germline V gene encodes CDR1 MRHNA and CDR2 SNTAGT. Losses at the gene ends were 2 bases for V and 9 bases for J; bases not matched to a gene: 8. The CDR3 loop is CASSDLLAGGPCEQFF. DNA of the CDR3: TGTGCCAGCAGTGACCTCCTAGCGGGAGGGCCATGTGAGCAGTTCTTC.

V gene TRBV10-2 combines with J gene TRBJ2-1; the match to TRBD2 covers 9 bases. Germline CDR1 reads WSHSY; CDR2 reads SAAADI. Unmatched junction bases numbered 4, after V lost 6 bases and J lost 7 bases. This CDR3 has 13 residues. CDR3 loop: CASRGLAQNEQFF. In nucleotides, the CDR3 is TGCGCCAGCAGAGGACTAGCGCAGAATGAGCAGTTCTTC.

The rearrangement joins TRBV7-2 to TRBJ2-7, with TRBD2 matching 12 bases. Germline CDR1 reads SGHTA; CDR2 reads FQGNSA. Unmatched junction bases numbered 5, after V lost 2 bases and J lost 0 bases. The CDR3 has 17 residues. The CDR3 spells CASSLHRTSGISYEQYF. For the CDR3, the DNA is TGTGCCAGCAGCTTACATAGGACTAGCGGGATCTCCTACGAGCAGTACTTC.

The CDR3: CASSSGTSGSYEQFF. The CDR3 DNA follows: TGTGCCAGCAGCTCCGGGACTAGCGGGAGCTATGAGCAGTTCTTC. The chain is built from TRBV5-6 and TRBJ2-1; 14 nucleotides match TRBD2. Germline V gene lookup returns CDR1 SGHDT and CDR2 YYEEEE. J gave up 8 bases and V 3 bases, and 4 bases lay outside the gene matches. There are 15 residues in the CDR3.

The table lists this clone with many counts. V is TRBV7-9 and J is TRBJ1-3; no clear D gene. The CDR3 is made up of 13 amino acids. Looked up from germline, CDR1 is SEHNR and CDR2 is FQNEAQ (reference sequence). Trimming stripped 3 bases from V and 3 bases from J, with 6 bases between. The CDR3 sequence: CASSFGNGNTIYF. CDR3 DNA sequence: TGTGCCAGCAGCTTTGGCAATGGAAACACCATATATTTT.

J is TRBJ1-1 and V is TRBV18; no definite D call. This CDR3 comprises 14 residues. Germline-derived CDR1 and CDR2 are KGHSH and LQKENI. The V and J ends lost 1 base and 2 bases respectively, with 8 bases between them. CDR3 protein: CASSPRLRNTEAFF. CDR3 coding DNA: TGTGCCAGCTCACCACGGCTCCGAAACACTGAAGCTTTCTTT.